These 30 T cell receptor beta chains originate from one sample sequenced in a study of CD8 T cells in ankylosing spondylitis. TCRdb fed the 5' RACE reads into MiXCR, producing one record per CDR3 protein. Of 130,000 to 150,000 distinct CDR3 sequences listed, roughly 8.8% were seen once; the top ten hold under 7.5%. The source material was synovial fluid, either unsorted or a sorted T cell fraction (not recorded which). These receptors originate from a male donor with ankylosing spondylitis.

This clonotype showed up just a few times. This chain connects TRBV5-1 to TRBJ2-5; 15 bases are a match to TRBD2. The CDR3 sequence is 16 residues long. Looked up from germline, CDR1 is SGHRS and CDR2 is YFSETQ. V gave up 4 bases and J gave up 5 bases; unmatched junction bases: 6. Here the CDR3 reads CASSLGLAGGGETQYF. Written as DNA, the CDR3 is TGCGCCAGCAGCCTGGGACTAGCGGGAGGAGGGGAGACCCAGTACTTC.

This clonotype was recorded many times. This sequence joins TRBV10-3 and TRBJ2-3; TRBD1 matches at 8 bases. Germline V gene data show CDR1 as ENHRY and CDR2 as SYGVKD. This CDR3 is built from 15 residues. V lost 10 bases to trimming and J lost 0 bases; unmatched junction nucleotides: 9. CDR3 sequence: CATYSGGFSTDTQYF. The DNA for the CDR3 is TGTGCCACTTACTCAGGGGGCTTCAGCACAGATACGCAGTATTTT.

This clonotype was seen more than once but under ten times. The V and J genes are TRBV5-1 and TRBJ2-1; D is ambiguous. CDR3 length equals 13 residues. Germline loops: CDR1 SGHRS, CDR2 YFSETQ. V dropped 5 bases and J dropped 6 bases, with 12 bases sitting between them. CDR3 amino acids: CASRGVWGNEQFF. As DNA, the CDR3 is TGCGCCAGCAGGGGCGTTTGGGGCAATGAGCAGTTCTTC. Full variable domain (missing parts from reference TRBV5-1 and TRBJ2-1): KAGVTQTPRYLIKTRGQQVTLSCSPISGHRSVSWYQQTPGQGLQFLFEYFSETQRNKGNFPGRFSGRQFSNSRSEMNVSTLELGDSALYLCASRGVWGNEQFFGPGTRLTVL.

V gene TRBV20-1 combines with J gene TRBJ2-2; no firm D call. Germline assignment: CDR1 DFQATT and CDR2 SNEGSKA (reference sequence). The CDR3 runs to 12 residues. V shed 1 base and J shed 6 bases, with 6 bases lying between them. The CDR3 sequence: CSARGQAGELFF. Here the CDR3 DNA reads TGCAGTGCTAGAGGTCAGGCCGGGGAGCTGTTTTTT.

This clonotype was counted between two and nine times. The chain carries TRBV9 and TRBJ2-7; D unclear. CDR1 is SGDLS and CDR2 is YYNGEE in the germline V gene. CDR3 length: 13 residues. Deletions cut 3 bases from V and 1 base from J, with 8 bases between. The CDR3 protein is CASSEAPSYEQYF. The DNA of the CDR3 is TGTGCCAGCAGCGAGGCCCCTTCCTACGAGCAGTACTTC.

On this clonotype itself: A single base separates this from a much larger clone, so it may be a read error. In nucleotides, the CDR3 is TGCGCCAGCAGCTCGACAGGGGAGCCCACAGATACGCAGCATTTT. Translated, it gives CASSSTGEPTDTQHF. The V call is TRBV5-1, the J call TRBJ2-3, with 8 bases identical to TRBD1. TRBJ1-5 matches the DNA end more closely, so the J call is doubtful. Germline V lookup: CDR1 SGHRS, CDR2 YFSETQ. The CDR3 is 15 amino acids.

This clonotype was recorded many times. V is TRBV5-1 and J is TRBJ2-2, with D maybe TRBD2 (6 bases). CDR1 and CDR2 from the germline V gene are SGHRS and YFSETQ. The CDR3 has 16 residues. Between the trimmed V and J ends, which lost 5 bases and 4 bases, there was a span of 18 bases. The CDR3 is CASRSETGVITGELFF. In DNA, the CDR3 is TGCGCCAGCAGATCGGAGACGGGAGTGATCACCGGGGAGCTGTTTTTT.

This clonotype was seen a handful of times. The gene calls are TRBV24-1 and TRBJ2-3; D might be TRBD1 or TRBD2, each matching 7 bases. The CDR3 extends over 15 amino acids. Germline CDR1 and CDR2: KGHDR and SFDVKD. V was clipped by 7 bases and J by 6 bases, with 19 bases between them. The CDR3 DNA follows: TGTGCCACCAGCCCCGGGGGAGGGGGCAAGGATACGCAGTATTTT. Translated: CATSPGGGGKDTQYF.

This clonotype was seen repeatedly, ten times or more. V usage is TRBV12-3 or TRBV12-4 and J usage is TRBJ1-4; D perhaps matches TRBD1 (5 bases). The CDR3 covers 12 residues. Trimming removed 6 bases from V and 8 bases from J, with 10 bases in between. CDR3 sequence (DNA): TGTGCCAGCAGGAAGGGGCAAGAAAAACTGTTTTTT. The encoded protein is CASRKGQEKLFF.

The V gene is TRBV4-3, the J gene TRBJ2-1; 8 bases line up with TRBD2. Germline V gene lookup returns CDR1 LGHNA and CDR2 YSLEER. CDR3 length: 16 residues. The J segment lost 1 base and the V segment lost 3 bases, leaving 5 bases of the junction unmatched. CDR3 DNA sequence: TGCGCCAGCAGCCAGACACTAGCGGCATCCTACAATGAGCAGTTCTTC. Translating it yields CASSQTLAASYNEQFF.

The chain carries TRBV6-5 and TRBJ1-5; maybe TRBD1 (6 bases). Germline values: CDR1 MNHEY, CDR2 SVGAGI. Trimming cost V 0 bases and J 7 bases, with 10 bases left between them. This CDR3 is built from 14 residues. The CDR3, as DNA: TGTGCCAGCAGTTACTCTAACAGGGTCCAGCCCCAGCATTTT. Translated: CASSYSNRVQPQHF.

At least ten counts were recorded for this clonotype. The V call is TRBV28, the J call TRBJ2-7; either TRBD1 or TRBD2 may fit D (6 bases each). V gave up 2 bases and J gave up 3 bases, with 11 bases separating them. The germline gives CDR1 MDHEN, CDR2 SYDVKM. The CDR3 runs to 14 residues. CDR3 nucleotides: TGTGCCAGCAGTTTAGCGGGACACGTCTACGAGCAGTACTTC. This encodes CASSLAGHVYEQYF.

This clonotype was observed a few times. V and J are TRBV6-1 and TRBJ2-1; no reliable D call. The length of the CDR3 is 16 residues. CDR1 is MNHNS and CDR2 is SASEGT in the germline V gene. V was pared by 1 base and J by 3 bases, with 13 bases between. The CDR3 DNA reads TGTGCCAGCAGTGAAGGGTTCACCTCGGTCTACAATGAGCAGTTCTTC. This codes for CASSEGFTSVYNEQFF.

This clonotype has just a few counts. This chain's CDR3 is CATSRLFGRLNEKLFF. The CDR3 region has the DNA TGTGCCACCAGCAGACTCTTTGGACGCCTTAATGAAAAACTGTTTTTT. This chain joins TRBV15 and TRBJ1-4; D ambiguous. V shed 2 bases and J shed 4 bases, with 14 bases lying between them. Germline V gives CDR1 LNHNV, CDR2 YYDKDF (reference sequence). The CDR3 is made up of 16 amino acids.

This clonotype was counted only a few times. The V gene is TRBV28, the J gene TRBJ1-1; TRBD1 agrees at 7 bases. V shed 3 bases and J 6 bases; nucleotides not matched to a gene: 13. The CDR3 is made up of 16 amino acids. Germline CDR1 and CDR2: MDHEN and SYDVKM. The CDR3 DNA sequence: TGTGCCAGCAGTTTCATGGCCGGACAGAGGGGGCCTGAAGCTTTCTTT. Translation gives CASSFMAGQRGPEAFF.

This clonotype was detected many times. This chain joins TRBV10-3 and TRBJ2-3; 8 nucleotides line up with TRBD2. Germline V lookup: CDR1 ENHRY, CDR2 SYGVKD. This CDR3 has 14 amino acids. With 8 bases clipped from V and 5 bases from J, the junction kept 9 bases outside the gene matches. As DNA, the CDR3 is TGTGCCATCGGGGACCGGGGGGGCAGAGATACGCAGTATTTT. It translates to CAIGDRGGRDTQYF.

Many counts were recorded for this clonotype. The CDR3 protein is CSAPTTGTGTGGYGYTF. CDR3 coding DNA: TGCAGTGCTCCAACCACCGGGACAGGGACGGGAGGGTATGGCTACACCTTC. V is TRBV20-1 and J is TRBJ1-2; 9 bases agree with TRBD1. The CDR3 loop spans 17 amino acids. Germline lookup yields CDR1 DFQATT and CDR2 SNEGSKA (reference sequence). The V segment lost 5 bases and the J segment 5 bases; nucleotides outside the gene matches: 18.

This clonotype occurred many times. The genes are TRBV12-3 or TRBV12-4 and TRBJ2-1; 12 bases map to TRBD2. CDR3 length: 15 amino acids. V shed 6 bases and J 7 bases; nucleotides not matched to a gene: 7. The CDR3 region has the DNA TGTGCCAGCAGGGGTCTAGCGGGAGGGGGAAATGAGCAGTTCTTC. Translating it yields CASRGLAGGGNEQFF.

This rearrangement joins TRBV20-1 to TRBJ1-2; no definite D call. CDR1 is DFQATT and CDR2 is SNEGSKA in the germline V gene (reference sequence). The CDR3 length is 11 residues. Here the CDR3 reads CNFEGNYGYTF. The DNA for the CDR3 is TGCAACTTCGAAGGGAACTATGGCTACACCTTC.

This clonotype has ten or more counts. The J gene is TRBJ2-5, the V gene TRBV20-1; 8 bases line up with TRBD2. CDR3 length: 14 residues. The junction had 13 bases not matched to a gene; V was cut back by 6 bases and J by 7 bases. Germline CDR1 reads DFQATT; CDR2 reads SNEGSKA (reference sequence). The CDR3 here is CSAKGAGDLGTQYF. CDR3 in DNA: TGCAGTGCGAAGGGAGCGGGGGATTTGGGGACCCAGTACTTC.

This clonotype has ten or more counts. This rearrangement joins TRBV4-3 to TRBJ1-2, with a weak D call TRBD1 (6 bases). Germline V gives CDR1 LGHNA, CDR2 YSLEER. Trimming stripped 0 bases from V and 1 base from J, with 6 bases between. There are 14 residues in the CDR3. The CDR3 is CASSQDRGNYGYTF. Here the CDR3 DNA reads TGCGCCAGCAGCCAAGACAGGGGTAACTATGGCTACACCTTC.

This clonotype has more than one count but fewer than ten. This rearrangement joins TRBV29-1 to TRBJ2-2, with D perhaps TRBD2 (6 bases). Looked up from germline, CDR1 is SQVTM and CDR2 is ANQGSEA. V gave up 7 bases and J gave up 7 bases, with 16 bases separating them. This CDR3 is 13 amino acids long. The CDR3 here is CSARGLSSGELFF. The CDR3 DNA reads TGCAGCGCCCGGGGACTTTCGAGCGGGGAGCTGTTTTTT.

The chain couples TRBV5-1 to TRBJ2-3; 7 nucleotides line up with TRBD2. V lost 5 bases, J lost 1 base, and 7 bases stayed unmatched. The CDR3 length is 15 residues. Per the germline V gene, CDR1 is SGHRS and CDR2 is YFSETQ. CDR3 sequence reads: CASRAGTTGTDTQYF. The CDR3 DNA reads as TGCGCCAGCAGGGCCGGGACTACCGGCACAGATACGCAGTATTTT.

The chain joins TRBV10-3 to TRBJ2-7; D might be TRBD2 (6 bases). The CDR3 length is 13 residues. The germline gives CDR1 ENHRY, CDR2 SYGVKD. Trimming took off 4 bases at V and 7 bases at J, with 14 bases between the two ends. The CDR3 is CAISGGREEEQYF. CDR3 coding DNA: TGTGCCATCAGTGGAGGGCGGGAAGAGGAGCAGTACTTC.

In this sample, this clonotype turned up many times. The rearrangement joins TRBV7-2 to TRBJ2-4, with TRBD1 matching 7 bases. The trim removed 4 bases at V and 11 bases at J, leaving 5 bases unmatched. Germline CDR1 is SGHTA and CDR2 is FQGNSA. The CDR3 loop spans 12 amino acids. In nucleotides, the CDR3 is TGTGCCAGCAGCTCCTTGGGACAGCTTCAGTACTTC. This encodes CASSSLGQLQYF.

This clonotype showed up just a few times. The V gene is TRBV7-2, the J gene TRBJ2-1; D is perhaps TRBD1 (6 bases). This CDR3 is built from 15 residues. Germline V gene data show CDR1 as SGHTA and CDR2 as FQGNSA. Trimming stripped 1 base from V and 5 bases from J, with 12 bases between. This chain's CDR3 is CASSLVLQGNNEQFF. The CDR3 DNA is TGTGCCAGCAGCTTAGTTCTCCAGGGGAACAATGAGCAGTTCTTC.

In its sample, this clonotype was seen a few times. This rearrangement joins TRBV7-9 to TRBJ2-7, with a tentative D call TRBD1 (5 bases). The CDR3 is 15 amino acids. The V and J ends lost 5 bases and 1 base respectively, with 15 bases between them. Germline V lookup: CDR1 SEHNR, CDR2 FQNEAQ (reference sequence). DNA of the CDR3: TGTGCCAGCAGCGGCAGGGCAGTACCTTCCTACGAGCAGTACTTC. Amino acids: CASSGRAVPSYEQYF.

The V gene is TRBV25-1, the J gene TRBJ1-1; D remains unclear. Germline loops: CDR1 MGHDK, CDR2 SYGVNS. Trimming removed 1 base from V and 6 bases from J, with 15 bases in between. CDR3 size: 15 residues. The CDR3 nucleotides read TGTGCCAGCAGTGAATTAGGGAGGGAAAGGGCTGAAGCTTTCTTT. It yields the protein CASSELGRERAEAFF.

This clonotype was observed at least ten times. The chain employs TRBV4-1 and TRBJ1-5; D is possibly TRBD1 (5 bases). The CDR3 covers 11 residues. V was trimmed by 2 bases and J by 16 bases, leaving 12 bases between them. Germline CDR1 is MGHRA and CDR2 is YSYEKL. CDR3 region: CASSQNGGGHF. CDR3 coding DNA: TGCGCCAGCAGCCAAAACGGGGGTGGACATTTT.

This sequence joins TRBV5-1 and TRBJ2-7; D possibly matches TRBD1 or TRBD2 (5 bases each). Trimming stripped 4 bases from V and 0 bases from J, with 14 bases between. This CDR3 comprises 15 residues. Germline-derived CDR1 and CDR2 are SGHRS and YFSETQ. CDR3 residues: CASSPGTESSYEQYF. The CDR3 region has the DNA TGCGCCAGCAGCCCTGGGACGGAAAGCTCCTACGAGCAGTACTTC.